The 5 T cell receptor beta chains listed next were all sequenced from one sample in a study of cytomegalovirus exposure and HLA in healthy donors. The PCR had 60 Vbeta and 13 Jbeta primers. Repertoires were generated with immunoSEQ multiplex PCR, while TCRdb's copy carries only in-frame clones and drops some. The sample consists of approximately 78,000 clones, less than 85% of them appearing once. The sequenced material came from PBMCs. The source of these receptors is a woman between 50 and 59 years old in good health and CMV-seronegative.

V and J are TRBV5-1 and TRBJ2-5, with 7 bases that match TRBD2. Trimming took 2 bases from V and 4 from J; bases not matched to a gene: 5. The CDR3 contains 14 residues. Per the germline V gene, CDR1 is SGHRS and CDR2 is YFSETQ. This CDR3 is CASSFTSERETQYF. The CDR3 DNA follows: TGCGCCAGCAGCTTTACTAGCGAGAGAGAGACCCAGTACTTC. Based on the CDR3 plus reference TRBV5-1 and TRBJ2-5, the full variable domain is KAGVTQTPRYLIKTRGQQVTLSCSPISGHRSVSWYQQTPGQGLQFLFEYFSETQRNKGNFPGRFSGRQFSNSRSEMNVSTLELGDSALYLCASSFTSERETQYFGPGTRLLVL.

This chain joins TRBV5-1 and TRBJ2-5; 14 bases align to TRBD2. CDR1 SGHRS and CDR2 YFSETQ come from the germline V gene. Trimming removed 4 bases from V and 4 bases from J; junction bases left unmatched: 6. This CDR3 comprises 16 residues. The CDR3 here is CASSRGTSGSSETQYF. The CDR3 DNA reads TGCGCCAGCAGCCGGGGGACTAGCGGGAGCTCAGAGACCCAGTACTTC.

This clone appeared a few times. The V gene is TRBV5-4, the J gene TRBJ1-1; D is unclear. Trimming took off 0 bases at V and 5 bases at J, with 17 bases between the two ends. This CDR3 is built from 16 residues. Germline CDR1 is SGHNT and CDR2 is YYREEE (reference sequence). CDR3 residues: CASSLERGFDRTEAFF. CDR3 in DNA: TGTGCCAGCAGCTTGGAAAGAGGGTTCGATAGGACTGAAGCTTTCTTT.

The rearrangement uses TRBV7-2 and TRBJ1-2; D remains ambiguous. The V and J ends lost 5 bases and 5 bases respectively, with 15 bases between them. This CDR3 contains 14 residues. Germline assignment: CDR1 SGHTA and CDR2 FQGNSA. CDR3 loop: CASSVYSTAYGYTF. CDR3 bases: TGTGCCAGCAGCGTATACAGCACCGCTTATGGCTACACCTTC.

The gene calls are TRBV19 and TRBJ1-5; D is perhaps TRBD1 (5 bases). The V end was cut by 5 bases, the J end by 3 bases, with 14 bases between. CDR3 length: 15 residues. The germline V gene encodes CDR1 LNHDA and CDR2 SQIVND (reference sequence). Written as DNA, the CDR3 is TGTGCCAGTAGTGGCGGAACAGGCTCCAATCAGCCCCAGCATTTT. Protein product: CASSGGTGSNQPQHF.